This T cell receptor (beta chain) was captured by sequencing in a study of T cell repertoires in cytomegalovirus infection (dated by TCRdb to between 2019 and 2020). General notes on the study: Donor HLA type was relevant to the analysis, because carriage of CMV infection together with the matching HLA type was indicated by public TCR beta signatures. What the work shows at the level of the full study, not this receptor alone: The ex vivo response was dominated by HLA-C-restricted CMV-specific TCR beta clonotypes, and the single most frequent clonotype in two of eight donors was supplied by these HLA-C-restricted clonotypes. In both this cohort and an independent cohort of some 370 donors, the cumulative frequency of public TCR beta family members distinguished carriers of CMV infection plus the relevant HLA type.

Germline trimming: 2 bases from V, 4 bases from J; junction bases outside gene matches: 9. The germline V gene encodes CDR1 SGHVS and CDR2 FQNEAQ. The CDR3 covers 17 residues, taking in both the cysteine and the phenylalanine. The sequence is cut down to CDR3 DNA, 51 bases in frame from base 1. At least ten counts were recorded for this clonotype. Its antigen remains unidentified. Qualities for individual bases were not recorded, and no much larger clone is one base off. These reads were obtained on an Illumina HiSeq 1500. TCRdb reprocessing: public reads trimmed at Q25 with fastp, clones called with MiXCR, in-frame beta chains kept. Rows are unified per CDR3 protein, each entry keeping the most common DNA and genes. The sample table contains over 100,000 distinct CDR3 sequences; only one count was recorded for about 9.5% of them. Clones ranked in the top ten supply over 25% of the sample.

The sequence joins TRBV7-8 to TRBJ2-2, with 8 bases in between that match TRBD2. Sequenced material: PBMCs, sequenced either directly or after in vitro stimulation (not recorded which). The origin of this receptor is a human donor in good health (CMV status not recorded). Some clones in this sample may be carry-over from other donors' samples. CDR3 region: CASSLRLAGFATGELFF. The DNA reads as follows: TGTGCCAGCAGCTTAAGGCTAGCGGGTTTTGCCACCGGGGAGCTGTTTTTT.